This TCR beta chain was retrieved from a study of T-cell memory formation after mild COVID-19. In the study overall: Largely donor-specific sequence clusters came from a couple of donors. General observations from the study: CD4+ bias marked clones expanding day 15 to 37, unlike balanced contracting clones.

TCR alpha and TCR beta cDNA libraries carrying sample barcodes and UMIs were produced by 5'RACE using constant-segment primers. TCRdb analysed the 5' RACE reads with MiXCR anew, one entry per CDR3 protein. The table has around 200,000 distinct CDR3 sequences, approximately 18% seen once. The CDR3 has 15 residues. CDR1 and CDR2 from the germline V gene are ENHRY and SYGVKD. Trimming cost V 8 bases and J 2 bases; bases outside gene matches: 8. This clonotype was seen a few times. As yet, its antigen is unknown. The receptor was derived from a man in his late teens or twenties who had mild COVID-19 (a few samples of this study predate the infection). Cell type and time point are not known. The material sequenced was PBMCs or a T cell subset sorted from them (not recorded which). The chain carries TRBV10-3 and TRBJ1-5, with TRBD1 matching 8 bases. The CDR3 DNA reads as TGTGCCATCTCCTCCGGGACAGGACGCAATCAGCCCCAGCATTTT. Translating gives CAISSGTGRNQPQHF.